This entry lists 30 T cell receptor beta chains sequenced from one sample in a study of blood T cell repertoires in COVID-19. Here immunoSEQ multiplex PCR was the method, and the copy in TCRdb shows in-frame clones only, minus some. The sample records about 260,000 clones, 80% to 90% being singletons. Sequencing was carried out using PBMCs or T cells enriched from blood (not recorded which). The receptors come from a woman aged 18-30 years who had recovered from COVID-19.

The gene calls are TRBV12-5 and TRBJ2-2; 13 nucleotides align to TRBD2. Trimming removed 7 bases from V and 2 bases from J; junction bases left unmatched: 4. Germline-derived CDR1 and CDR2 are LGHNT and FRNRAP. The CDR3 runs to 16 residues. The chain's CDR3 is CASAGTSGANTGELFF. The CDR3 DNA reads as TGTGCTAGTGCCGGGACTAGCGGGGCAAACACCGGGGAGCTGTTTTTT. The variable domain in full, completed from reference TRBV12-5 and TRBJ2-2, reads DARVTQTPRHKVTEMGQEVTMRCQPILGHNTVFWYRQTMMQGLELLAYFRNRAPLDDSGMPKDRFSAEMPDATLATLKIQPSEPRDSAVYFCASAGTSGANTGELFFGEGSRLTVL.

The chain has TRBV10-3 and TRBJ1-1; D might be TRBD1 (5 bases). CDR3 length: 14 residues. CDR1 ENHRY and CDR2 SYGVKD come from the germline V gene. Trimming cost V 0 bases and J 4 bases, with 9 bases left between them. Here the CDR3 reads CAISESRGGTEAFF. For the CDR3, the DNA is TGTGCCATCAGTGAGTCAAGGGGTGGCACTGAAGCTTTCTTT.

CDR3 sequence reads: CASSYRLAEQFF. CDR3 bases: TGTGCCAGCAGCTACCGACTAGCGGAGCAGTTCTTC. The chain links TRBV3-1 (or the pseudogene TRBV3-2) to TRBJ2-1; TRBD2 agrees at 8 bases. J was trimmed by 10 bases and V by 5 bases; bases with no gene match: 4. Germline CDR1 LGHDT, CDR2 YNNKEL (reference sequence). CDR3 size: 12 residues.

V gene TRBV2 combines with J gene TRBJ2-3; the match to TRBD2 covers 12 bases. With V trimmed by 9 bases and J by 4 bases, 8 bases remained unmatched. The CDR3 loop spans 15 amino acids. CDR1 SNHLY and CDR2 FYNNEI come from the germline V gene. This chain's CDR3 is CARSASGGEADTQYF. The CDR3 DNA reads as TGTGCCAGATCCGCTAGCGGGGGGGAGGCAGATACGCAGTATTTT.

This clone was observed a single time. The rearrangement joins TRBV29-1 to TRBJ2-1, with TRBD1 matching 7 bases. Germline V lookup: CDR1 SQVTM, CDR2 ANQGSEA. Trimming took 5 bases from V and 5 from J; bases not matched to a gene: 6. CDR3 length: 13 residues. Here the CDR3 DNA reads TGCAGCGTTTTTACAGACAGGGACAATGAGCAGTTCTTC. Amino acids: CSVFTDRDNEQFF.

The chain is built from TRBV2 and TRBJ1-1; D not certain. V was clipped by 3 bases and J by 1 base, with 12 bases between them. The CDR3 totals 15 residues. Per germline, CDR1 SNHLY and CDR2 FYNNEI. The CDR3 reads CASSDASPENTEAFF. CDR3 bases: TGTGCCAGCAGTGACGCCAGTCCTGAGAACACTGAAGCTTTCTTT.

The chain is built from TRBV4-1 and TRBJ2-3, with a weak D call TRBD2 (5 bases). CDR1 is MGHRA, CDR2 YSYEKL, per germline. Trimming pared 1 base from V and 6 bases from J, leaving 8 bases between. The CDR3 totals 13 residues. CDR3 DNA sequence: TGCGCCAGCAGCCAAGCAGCGGCGGATACGCAGTATTTT. Translated: CASSQAAADTQYF.

The rearrangement joins TRBV10-3 to TRBJ2-7; 9 bases match TRBD1. The CDR3 covers 14 residues. Germline V CDR1 and CDR2: ENHRY, SYGVKD. Trimming at V came to 5 bases and at J to 1 base, leaving 3 bases not matched to a gene. The CDR3 is CAISTGGSSYEQYF. The DNA for the CDR3 is TGTGCCATCAGTACAGGGGGCTCGTCCTACGAGCAGTACTTC.

This chain joins TRBV12-2 and TRBJ2-2; the table gives TRBD1 as D, unverified against the DNA. TRBV12-2 is marked as a pseudogene. The CDR3 contains 13 residues. The CDR3 loop is CASRLSPNRELFF. The CDR3 nucleotides are TGTGCAAGTCGCTTATCCCCGAACAGGGAGCTGTTTTTT.

This clone was recorded only once. The gene calls are TRBV2 and TRBJ1-1, with D perhaps TRBD1 (5 bases). Per the germline V gene, CDR1 is SNHLY and CDR2 is FYNNEI. V was cut by 0 bases and J by 4 bases, with 15 bases left in between. The CDR3 length is 16 residues. This chain's CDR3 is CASSEALAGPSTEAFF. CDR3 in DNA: TGTGCCAGCAGTGAAGCGCTTGCAGGGCCGAGCACTGAAGCTTTCTTT. The full variable domain, in which reference TRBV2 and TRBJ1-1 provide the parts outside the CDR3, is EPEVTQTPSHQVTQMGQEVILRCVPISNHLYFYWYRQILGQKVEFLVSFYNNEISEKSEIFDDQFSVERPDGSNFTLKIRSTKLEDSAMYFCASSEALAGPSTEAFFGQGTRLTVV.

The chain has TRBV3-1 (or the pseudogene TRBV3-2) and TRBJ2-7, with 13 bases aligning to TRBD2. Germline loops: CDR1 LGHDT, CDR2 YNNKEL (reference sequence). With 4 bases clipped from V and 10 bases from J, the junction kept 10 bases outside the gene matches. The CDR3 covers 15 residues. The CDR3 sequence is CASSRGLTSGGLQYF. The CDR3 DNA reads TGTGCCAGCAGCCGAGGGTTGACTAGCGGGGGGCTACAGTACTTC.

The chain uses TRBV9 and TRBJ2-7, with 7 bases that match TRBD1. CDR3 length: 14 residues. V lost 3 bases to trimming and J lost 0 bases; unmatched junction nucleotides: 3. In germline, CDR1 is SGDLS, CDR2 YYNGEE. For the CDR3, the DNA is TGTGCCAGCAGCGGCCAGGGGGTCTCCTACGAGCAGTACTTC. It is translated as CASSGQGVSYEQYF.

In regard to this clone: Other nucleotide sequences from this sample produce the same CDR3. The chain is built from TRBV11-2 and TRBJ1-2; D is perhaps TRBD1 (5 bases). The length of the CDR3 is 14 residues. CDR1 SGHAT and CDR2 FQNNGV come from the germline V gene. V gave up 5 bases and J gave up 5 bases, with 15 bases separating them. CDR3: CASSPRQGGYGYTF. CDR3 DNA: TGTGCCAGCAGCCCCCGGCAGGGTGGGTATGGCTACACCTTC.

This chain uses TRBV24-1 with TRBJ2-2; 8 bases agree with TRBD1. Per germline, CDR1 KGHDR and CDR2 SFDVKD. CDR3 size: 19 residues. J gave up 7 bases and V 4 bases, and 19 bases lay outside the gene matches. CDR3 in amino acids: CATSEPKTGEREGSGELFF. The CDR3 region has the DNA TGTGCCACCAGTGAACCCAAGACAGGGGAACGGGAAGGGAGCGGGGAGCTGTTTTTT.

V gene TRBV7-2 combines with J gene TRBJ2-3; 11 positions match TRBD2. The CDR3 covers 15 residues. The germline gives CDR1 SGHTA, CDR2 FQGNSA. J lost 2 bases, V lost 5 bases, and 3 bases had no gene match. The CDR3 protein is CASSMTSGVTDTQYF. CDR3 DNA sequence: TGTGCCAGCAGCATGACTAGCGGGGTCACAGATACGCAGTATTTT.

V usage is TRBV6-1 and J usage is TRBJ1-6, with TRBD1 matching over 8 bases. This CDR3 comprises 16 residues. The V and J ends lost 4 bases and 9 bases, in that order; junction bases with no gene match: 11. The germline CDR1 and CDR2 sequences are MNHNS and SASEGT. CDR3 nucleotide sequence: TGTGCCAGCAGTGTTGCGACAGGGGATCGGACTTCACCCCTCCACTTT. This codes for CASSVATGDRTSPLHF.

V usage is TRBV6-5 and J usage is TRBJ1-1; tentatively, D is TRBD1 (5 bases). The CDR3 runs 13 residues. V lost 7 bases, J lost 5 bases, and 14 bases lay in between. Per germline, CDR1 MNHEY and CDR2 SVGAGI. In DNA, the CDR3 is TGTGCCAGCATACCCAGGGATTTAACTGAAGCTTTCTTT. It encodes CASIPRDLTEAFF.

This clone has just one count. The genes are TRBV6-2 or TRBV6-3 and TRBJ1-2, with 7 bases that match TRBD1. The CDR3 runs 14 residues. V was pared by 0 bases and J by 3 bases, with 1 base of the junction left unmatched. Germline CDR1 is MNHEY and CDR2 is SVGEGT. The CDR3, as DNA: TGTGCCAGCAGTTACTCGGGACAGCACTATGGCTACACCTTC. It translates to CASSYSGQHYGYTF.

The V call is TRBV6-5, the J call TRBJ2-7; TRBD1 agrees at 8 bases. V trimming: 6 bases; J trimming: 3 bases; junction bases outside the gene matches: 7. This CDR3 contains 14 residues. Germline values: CDR1 MNHEY, CDR2 SVGAGI. The CDR3: CASRRTGKDYEQYF. The CDR3 nucleotides read TGTGCCAGCAGACGGACAGGGAAGGACTACGAGCAGTACTTC.

This chain joins TRBV6-5 and TRBJ1-5; the D is unclear. Germline V gene data show CDR1 as MNHEY and CDR2 as SVGAGI. Trimming removed 8 bases at V and 5 bases at J, with 13 bases between. CDR3 length: 13 residues. CDR3 sequence (DNA): TGTGCCAGCGGCAGTGCGGGCTATCAGCCCCAGCATTTT. It codes for CASGSAGYQPQHF.

Regarding this clone: Mismatch with germline at one junction end may stem from a read error. The sample contains more than one DNA sequence encoding this CDR3. The CDR3 DNA follows: TGCGCCAGCCTCCTGGTGGGGGGAATGAACACTGAAGCTTTCTTT. Residues: CASLLVGGMNTEAFF. This chain uses TRBV27 with TRBJ1-1; maybe TRBD1 (5 bases). Germline V gene sequence: CDR1 MNHEY, CDR2 SMNVEV (reference sequence). This CDR3 is built from 15 residues.

The gene calls are TRBV25-1 and TRBJ1-1; D is unclear. Germline V gene lookup returns CDR1 MGHDK and CDR2 SYGVNS. The CDR3 covers 14 residues. V was shortened by 1 base and J by 1 base, with 7 bases between the two germline ends. The CDR3 nucleotides read TGTGCCAGCAGTGAATTGAACGGGAACACTGAAGCTTTCTTT. Translating gives CASSELNGNTEAFF.

The chain uses TRBV6-1 and TRBJ2-5, with 8 bases matching TRBD2. Germline CDR1 reads MNHNS; CDR2 reads SASEGT. The junction had 12 bases not matched to a gene; V was cut back by 2 bases and J by 4 bases. CDR3 length: 17 residues. The CDR3, as DNA: TGTGCCAGCAGTGAAAGACTTGGGACTAGACCGACAGAGACCCAGTACTTC. This sequence encodes CASSERLGTRPTETQYF.

The chain combines TRBV7-2 with TRBJ1-2, with unresolved D. This CDR3 region has 8 residues. The germline V gene encodes CDR1 SGHTA and CDR2 FQGNSA. The CDR3 DNA is TGTGGCTCGGGGGGCTACACCTTC. It yields the protein CGSGGYTF.

V gene TRBV28 combines with J gene TRBJ2-1; 12 bases are a match to TRBD1. V trimming: 6 bases; J trimming: 2 bases; junction bases outside the gene matches: 5. This CDR3 is 16 amino acids long. The V gene's germline CDR1 is MDHEN and CDR2 SYDVKM. CDR3 coding DNA: TGTGCCAGCAGCTCTCGGGACAGGGGGCCCTACAATGAGCAGTTCTTC. Translation: CASSSRDRGPYNEQFF.

V and J are TRBV10-2 and TRBJ1-2; no definite D call. Germline CDR1 reads WSHSY; CDR2 reads SAAADI. V was trimmed by 5 bases and J by 0 bases, leaving 10 bases between them. There are 14 residues in the CDR3. CDR3 sequence (DNA): TGCGCCAGCAGTAATCCCGGGACTAACTATGGCTACACCTTC. It yields the protein CASSNPGTNYGYTF.

CDR3 nucleotide sequence: TGTGCCAGCAGGTCGCGGACAGGGGTATTCAATGAGCAGTTCTTC. Translated: CASRSRTGVFNEQFF. This chain joins TRBV11-1 and TRBJ2-1; TRBD1 matches at 9 bases. CDR3 length equals 15 residues. The V gene's germline CDR1 is SGHAT and CDR2 FQDESV (reference sequence). V gave up 6 bases and J gave up 6 bases; unmatched junction bases: 9.

The rearrangement links TRBV11-2 to TRBJ2-7; D possibly corresponds to TRBD1 (5 bases). The V end was cut by 5 bases, the J end by 0 bases, with 14 bases between. This CDR3 has 15 amino acids. CDR1 SGHAT and CDR2 FQNNGV come from the germline V gene. This chain's CDR3 is CASSLNTGGSYEQYF. Here the CDR3 DNA reads TGTGCCAGCAGCCTAAATACAGGTGGCTCCTACGAGCAGTACTTC.

The chain uses TRBV27 and TRBJ1-1; D is undetermined. The germline V gene encodes CDR1 MNHEY and CDR2 SMNVEV (reference sequence). The CDR3 runs to 13 residues. Trimming removed 3 bases at V and 0 bases at J, with 5 bases between. DNA for the CDR3: TGTGCCAGCAGTTTCACGGTGAACACTGAAGCTTTCTTT. It yields the protein CASSFTVNTEAFF.

The V call is TRBV28, the J call TRBJ2-2; 7 bases agree with TRBD1. CDR3 size: 16 residues. Trimming took 1 base from V and 6 from J; bases not matched to a gene: 8. Germline lookup yields CDR1 MDHEN and CDR2 SYDVKM. The CDR3 DNA is TGTGCCAGCAGTTTATCGGAGACAGGGTCCCCCGGGGAGCTGTTTTTT. Its translation: CASSLSETGSPGELFF.